The rows below give T cell receptor beta chains drawn from one sample of a study of cytomegalovirus exposure and HLA in healthy donors. Clones were read by immunoSEQ multiplex PCR, and TCRdb kept only the in-frame ones, dropping some. The table lists roughly 130,000 clones, approximately 80% of them singletons. The sequenced sample was PBMCs. All receptors come from a man aged 25-45 years in good health and CMV-seronegative. CDR3s include the opening cysteine and the closing phenylalanine or tryptophan. The order of the fields is V gene, D gene, J gene, clone size, CDR3 DNA, CDR3 protein. D genes are given only for firm matches. The size entry is marked missing in some rows and otherwise reads once, few, many or a size class.

>TRBV6-1|.|TRBJ1-4|.
TGTGCCAGCAAAAGACTCGTTGAAAAACTGTTTTTT
CASKRLVEKLFF
>TRBV2|.|TRBJ2-5|.
TGTGCCAGCAGTGATCCGGAGACCCAGTACTTC
CASSDPETQYF
>TRBV7-9|TRBD2|TRBJ2-5|.
TGTGCCAGCAGCCCCAGGACTAGCGGGAGACTCCAAGAGACCCAGTACTTC
CASSPRTSGRLQETQYF
>TRBV6-5|.|TRBJ1-3|.
TGTGCCAGCAGTTACTCGAGGCATCCTGGGGGAAACACCATATATTTT
CASSYSRHPGGNTIYF
>TRBV30|TRBD2|TRBJ2-2|.
TGTGCCTGGCCGGGACTAGCGGGGGCGAACACCGGGGAGCTGTTTTTT
CAWPGLAGANTGELFF
>TRBV11-1|.|TRBJ1-2|.
TGTGCCAGCAGCCTAGACGAGCGCTATGGCTACACCTTC
CASSLDERYGYTF
>TRBV19|TRBD2|TRBJ2-1|once
TGTGCCAGTAGTCCGGGACTAGCGAGGGGTGAGCAGTTCTTC
CASSPGLARGEQFF
>TRBV27|.|TRBJ2-5|few
TGTGCCAGCAGTTTAACGAGGGCGCGGGGAGAGACCCAGTACTTC
CASSLTRARGETQYF
>TRBV6-1|.|TRBJ2-6|few
TGTGCCAGCAGTGTGGTAGATGGGGCCAACGTCCTGACTTTC
CASSVVDGANVLTF
>TRBV7-9|.|TRBJ2-3|.
TGTGCCAGCAGCCTCCTCCTGCGGGGTAGCACAGATACGCAGTATTTT
CASSLLLRGSTDTQYF
>TRBV5-6|TRBD1|TRBJ1-5|.
TGTGCCAGCAGCTCGACAGGGTTCAATCAGCCCCAGCATTTT
CASSSTGFNQPQHF
>TRBV29-1|TRBD2|TRBJ2-7|.
TGCAGCGTTGGGAAAACCGGGACTAGCGGCTCCTACGAGCAGTACTTC
CSVGKTGTSGSYEQYF
>TRBV30|.|TRBJ1-1|.
TGTGCCTGGAGTGAGGGGGGGCAGGCTGAAGCTTTCTTT
CAWSEGGQAEAFF
>TRBV7-8|.|TRBJ2-3|.
TGTGCCAGCAGCTTCGAGTCTCACGGTTTCACAGATACGCAGTATTTT
CASSFESHGFTDTQYF
>TRBV9|.|TRBJ2-2|once
TGTGCCAGCAGCGTAAAACCTTCGGGCACCGGGGAGCTGTTTTTT
CASSVKPSGTGELFF
>TRBV7-9|.|TRBJ1-3|few
TGTGCCAGCAGCTTAAGCAGGGCGGGAAACACCATATATTTT
CASSLSRAGNTIYF
>TRBV5-6|TRBD1|TRBJ1-1|once
TGTGCCAGCAGCTTGGTCGACAGGGGGCACACTGAAGCTTTCTTT
CASSLVDRGHTEAFF
>TRBV6-1|.|TRBJ1-1|.
TGTGCCAGCAGTGAAGAGGGGGGGATTTGGGGAGCTTTCTTT
CASSEEGGIWGAFF
>TRBV5-1|.|TRBJ2-7|.
TGCGCCAGCAGCTACGTTGGGGGCTCATCCTACGAGCAGTACTTC
CASSYVGGSSYEQYF
>TRBV27|.|TRBJ1-2|once
TGTGCCAGCAGTTTCGCGGTACAGGCCTATGGCTACACCTTC
CASSFAVQAYGYTF
>TRBV19|TRBD1|TRBJ1-5|.
TGTGCCAGCCGGGACAGGGGGCTCGATAGCAATCAGCCCCAGCATTTT
CASRDRGLDSNQPQHF
>TRBV18|TRBD1|TRBJ2-7|.
TGTGCCAGCTCACCAGGGGACAGGGGGCTCAACGAGCAGTACTTC
CASSPGDRGLNEQYF
>TRBV9|TRBD2|TRBJ2-7|few
TGTGCCAGCAGCGAATCTAGCGGACGGTCCTACGAGCAGTACTTC
CASSESSGRSYEQYF
>TRBV11-3|.|TRBJ1-1|.
TGTGCCAGCAGCTTATTTGGTGGGCGCGGGTTTTGGACTGAAGCTTTCTTT
CASSLFGGRGFWTEAFF
>TRBV12-2|.|TRBJ1-4|few
TGTGCAAGTCGTCTCTCCACAGGCCCAACTAATGAAAAACTGTTTTTT
CASRLSTGPTNEKLFF
>TRBV27|.|TRBJ2-1|.
TGTGCCAGCAGTCTACTAGCTGACCTTAATGAGCAGTTCTTC
CASSLLADLNEQFF
>TRBV7-9|.|TRBJ1-2|.
TGTGCCAGCAGCTCTGACGTGGGGCCCCACTATGGCTACACCTTC
CASSSDVGPHYGYTF
>TRBV25-1|TRBD2|TRBJ2-7|.
TGTGCCAGCAGTAACCCGGGACTAGCGTACGAGCAGTACTTC
CASSNPGLAYEQYF
>TRBV7-3|.|TRBJ2-3|.
TGTGCCAGCAGCTTAACAGTAATGGGAGCGGGTTACGGTGACGGGCGCACAGATACGCAGTATTTT
CASSLTVMGAGYGDGRTDTQYF
>TRBV12-5|TRBD1|TRBJ2-7|.
TGTGCTAGTGGCTCAAAAAGTTTCCGGGACAGGGGCCCCTACGAGCAGTACTTC
CASGSKSFRDRGPYEQYF
>TRBV18|.|TRBJ2-5|.
TGTGCCAGCTCACCGTTAACAGGGAGACAAGAGACCCAGTACTTC
CASSPLTGRQETQYF
>TRBV19|TRBD1|TRBJ1-1|.
TGTGCCAGTAGTATAGCCATACAGGGGGCTAAGGGAGCTTTCTTT
CASSIAIQGAKGAFF
>TRBV15|TRBD1|TRBJ1-1|.
TGTGCCACCAGCAGAGATTACAGGGGGGCCACTGAAGCTTTCTTT
CATSRDYRGATEAFF
>TRBV19|.|TRBJ1-3|.
TGTGCCAGTACCCCGGGGCAGGGGTCTGGAAACACCATATATTTT
CASTPGQGSGNTIYF
>TRBV28|TRBD1|TRBJ2-7|.
TGTGCCAGCAGTTTAGGGACAGGGTCAATCGAGCAGTACTTC
CASSLGTGSIEQYF
>TRBV25-1|.|TRBJ1-6|.
TGTGCCAGCAGTGAACGGGGTATTTTATCCCTCCACTTT
CASSERGILSLHF
>TRBV4-1|.|TRBJ2-2|once
TGCGCCAGCAGCCCCCCCCGCGGGGAGCTGTTTTTT
CASSPPRGELFF
>TRBV19|TRBD1|TRBJ1-5|.
TGTGCCAGTAGTACGACAGGGGGCTTTCAGCCCCAGCATTTT
CASSTTGGFQPQHF
>TRBV5-1|TRBD1|TRBJ2-2|.
TGCGCCAGCGGGGACAGGGGATACACCGGGGAGCTGTTTTTT
CASGDRGYTGELFF
>TRBV7-2|.|TRBJ2-7|.
TGTGCCAGCAGCTTAGTAGAGAGCTCCTACGAGCAGTACTTC
CASSLVESSYEQYF
>TRBV4-2|.|TRBJ1-2|.
TGTGCCAGCAGCTCCCCAGGGGATTATGGCTACACCTTC
CASSSPGDYGYTF
>TRBV7-2|.|TRBJ2-3|.
TGTGCCAGCAGCTTAGCGGGACTTAACACAGATACGCAGTATTTT
CASSLAGLNTDTQYF
>TRBV19|TRBD1|TRBJ2-7|.
TGTGCCAGTAGCCACGGGACAGGGAACTACGAGCAGTACTTC
CASSHGTGNYEQYF
>TRBV7-2|.|TRBJ2-7|.
TGTGCCAGCAGCTTAGGAGGGAGATACGAGCAGTACTTC
CASSLGGRYEQYF